This TCR beta chain originates from a study of OX40 agonist ivuxolimab in advanced cancers. Notes on the study in general: Among the nonresponders, some also had low normalized T-cell clonal expansion. Among T cells, CD8+ cells averaged more expanded clones than CD4+ cells.

As regards this clone: Antigen: not known.

This CDR3 spans 13 amino acids. Trimming at V came to 5 bases and at J to 9 bases, leaving 8 bases not matched to a gene. CDR1 is SGHVS, CDR2 FNYEAQ, per germline. The assay was immunoSEQ multiplex PCR, and TCRdb's table has in-frame clones only and misses some. In the table there are 17,000 or so clones, around 86% of which are singletons. Sequenced here: CD4+ or CD8+ T cells sorted from blood, sampled in a trial of the OX40 agonist ivuxolimab. The chain employs TRBV7-6 and TRBJ2-3, with 7 bases fitting TRBD1. This clonotype was obtained from an adult with an advanced solid tumor such as melanoma, head and neck, liver or kidney cancer. The CDR3 DNA reads as TGTGCCAGCAGCCCCATCCCACAGGGGACGCAGTATTTT. Translated: CASSPIPQGTQYF.